The clone carrying this TCR beta chain was picked up a small number of times. Its antigen is still unknown. This entry belongs to a study of vaccination and CD4 T cells after COVID-19. Study as a whole: Everyone enrolled got two doses of BNT162b2 or mRNA-1273 vaccine. Samples after vaccination came a median 72 days past dose two, ranging 14 to 241.

The treatment here: roughly 10-day PBMC culture with coronavirus spike peptide pools or control peptides (ViraFEST assay). Peptide pools at approximately 11 ug/ml stimulated two million PBMCs per well with 10 IU/ml IL-2. Once obtained from cultured CD4+ T cells, the DNA was sequenced using the Oncomine TCR Beta short-read assay. From cultured CD4+ T cells, genomic DNA was extracted. TCRdb reprocessed the PCR reads with MiXCR, giving one entry per CDR3 protein. The data show approximately 11,000 distinct CDR3 sequences, about 33% seen once. Germline V gene lookup returns CDR1 SGHTA and CDR2 FQGNSA. V was pared by 6 bases and J by 2 bases, with 2 bases of the junction left unmatched. The CDR3 extends over 15 amino acids.

The TCR originated in a human donor who had recovered from COVID-19. This rearrangement joins TRBV7-2 to TRBJ1-6, with 9 bases aligning to TRBD1. Here the sequenced sample was CD4+ T cells from blood, cultured in vitro, taken after SARS-CoV-2 vaccination. CDR3 sequence: CASRGQGTYNSPLHF. Written as DNA, the CDR3 is TGTGCCAGCAGGGGACAGGGCACCTATAATTCACCCCTCCACTTT. Variable domain in full (rest from reference TRBV7-2 and TRBJ1-6): GAGVSQSPSNKVTEKGKDVELRCDPISGHTALYWYRQSLGQGLEFLIYFQGNSAPDKSGLPSDRFSAERTGGSVSTLTIQRTQQEDSAVYLCASRGQGTYNSPLHFGNGTRLTVT.